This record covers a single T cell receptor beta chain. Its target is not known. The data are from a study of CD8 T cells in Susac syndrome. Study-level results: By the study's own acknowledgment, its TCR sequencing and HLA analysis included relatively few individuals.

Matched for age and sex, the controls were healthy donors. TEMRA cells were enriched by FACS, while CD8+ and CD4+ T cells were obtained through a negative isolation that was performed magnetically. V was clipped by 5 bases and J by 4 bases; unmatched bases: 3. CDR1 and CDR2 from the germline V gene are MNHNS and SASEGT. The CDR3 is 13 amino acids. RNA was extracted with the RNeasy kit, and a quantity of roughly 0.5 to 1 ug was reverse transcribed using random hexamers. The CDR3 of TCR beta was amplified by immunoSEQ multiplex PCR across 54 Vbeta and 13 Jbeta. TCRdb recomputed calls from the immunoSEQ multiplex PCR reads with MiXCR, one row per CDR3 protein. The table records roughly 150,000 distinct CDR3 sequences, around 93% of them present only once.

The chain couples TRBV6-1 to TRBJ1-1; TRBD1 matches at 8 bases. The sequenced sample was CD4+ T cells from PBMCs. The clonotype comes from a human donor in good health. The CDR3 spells CASSQQGGTEAFF. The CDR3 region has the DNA TGTGCCAGCAGTCAACAGGGGGGCACTGAAGCTTTCTTT.